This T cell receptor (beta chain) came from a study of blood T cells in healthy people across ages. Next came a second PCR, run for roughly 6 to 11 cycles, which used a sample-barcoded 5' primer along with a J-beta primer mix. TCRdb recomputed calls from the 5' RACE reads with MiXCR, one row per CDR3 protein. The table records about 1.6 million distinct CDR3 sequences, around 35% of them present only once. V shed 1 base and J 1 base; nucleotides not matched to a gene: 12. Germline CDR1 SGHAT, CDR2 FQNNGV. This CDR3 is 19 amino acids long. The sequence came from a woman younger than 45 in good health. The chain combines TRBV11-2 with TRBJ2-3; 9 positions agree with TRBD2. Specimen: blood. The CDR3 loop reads CASSLGREGSRDRTDTQYF. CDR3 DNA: TGTGCCAGCAGCTTAGGGCGGGAGGGATCAAGAGACCGCACAGATACGCAGTATTTT.